These 20 T cell receptor beta chains were sequenced from one sample in a study of T cells in Graves' hyperthyroidism and ophthalmopathy. Using RNA transcripts as the source, TCR beta CDR3 regions were amplified. HTBI primers were employed in a first-round RT-PCR of the TCR CDR3. MiXCR was run by TCRdb on the multiplex PCR reads, yielding one entry per CDR3 protein. The top ten clones hold approximately 30% of a sample with around 350,000 distinct CDR3 sequences, about a sixth of them seen once. Sequencing used blood. The receptors here all came from a woman aged 25 to 39 with Graves' hyperthyroidism that later progressed to Graves' ophthalmopathy.

This clonotype was counted a few times. The rearrangement uses TRBV10-1 and TRBJ1-1; D is unclear. Germline lookup yields CDR1 WNHNN and CDR2 SYGVQD (reference sequence). This CDR3 has 14 residues. V was clipped by 11 bases and J by 0 bases, with 16 bases between them. The CDR3 DNA sequence: TGCGCCGCCAGTGTCCAGATCATGAACACTGAAGCTTTCTTT. Protein sequence: CAASVQIMNTEAFF.

This clonotype showed up many times. The gene calls are TRBV30 and TRBJ1-1; no clear D. The V end lost 0 bases, the J end lost 4 bases, and 12 bases lay between the germline ends. This CDR3 is built from 14 residues. Per germline, CDR1 GTSNPN and CDR2 SVGIG (reference sequence). CDR3: CAWSVLKGGTEAFF. The CDR3 region has the DNA TGTGCCTGGAGTGTCTTGAAGGGAGGCACTGAAGCTTTCTTT.

V and J are TRBV10-3 and TRBJ2-7; TRBD1 might be the D (6 bases). CDR1 is ENHRY and CDR2 is SYGVKD in the germline V gene. The CDR3 is 15 amino acids. The V end was cut by 4 bases, the J end by 0 bases, with 13 bases between. CDR3 bases: TGTGCCATCAGTGGACAACAGGGTAGCTCCTACGAGCAGTACTTC. Translated, it gives CAISGQQGSSYEQYF.

The chain joins TRBV6-5 to TRBJ1-3, with D perhaps TRBD1 (5 bases). Trimming pared 2 bases from V and 0 bases from J, leaving 14 bases between. The CDR3 sequence is 17 residues long. CDR1 MNHEY and CDR2 SVGAGI come from the germline V gene. CDR3 residues: CASSYKGTASSGNTIYF. CDR3 nucleotides: TGTGCCAGCAGTTACAAAGGGACGGCAAGCTCTGGAAACACCATATATTTT.

In its sample, this clonotype was seen a few times. The chain has TRBV6-1 and TRBJ1-1; no reliable D call. This CDR3 spans 13 amino acids. V was shortened by 2 bases and J by 1 base, with 5 bases between the two germline ends. The germline gives CDR1 MNHNS, CDR2 SASEGT. For the CDR3, the DNA is TGTGCCAGCAGTGAATTTCCGAACACTGAAGCTTTCTTT. Translating it yields CASSEFPNTEAFF.

At least ten counts were recorded for this clonotype. The J gene is TRBJ2-1, the V gene TRBV20-1; 12 bases agree with TRBD2. The CDR3 covers 18 residues. The ends lost 8 bases at V and 4 bases at J; junction bases unmatched: 18. Germline CDR1 DFQATT, CDR2 SNEGSKA (reference sequence). The CDR3 reads CSPDILAGGPSTYNEQFF. The CDR3 nucleotides are TGCAGTCCCGATATCCTAGCGGGAGGGCCGAGTACATACAATGAGCAGTTCTTC.

This clonotype has a count of ten or more. Here the CDR3 reads CASRYLAGSSYEQYF. DNA of the CDR3: TGTGCCAGCAGGTACCTAGCGGGGAGCTCCTACGAGCAGTACTTC. The rearrangement uses TRBV27 and TRBJ2-7; TRBD2 aligns across 9 bases. The CDR3 is 15 amino acids. Germline CDR1 reads MNHEY; CDR2 reads SMNVEV (reference sequence). J gave up 0 bases and V 6 bases, and 6 bases lay outside the gene matches.

This clonotype was counted at least ten times. The chain links TRBV11-2 to TRBJ1-3; D is possibly TRBD1 (6 bases). V lost 6 bases to trimming and J lost 0 bases, with 18 bases between them. There are 17 residues in the CDR3. The germline CDR1 and CDR2 sequences are SGHAT and FQNNGV. The DNA for the CDR3 is TGTGCCAGCAGTTCCTCCGGGACAAAACGCTCTGGAAACACCATATATTTT. Encoded protein: CASSSSGTKRSGNTIYF.

For this clonotype: With a much larger clone just one base away, this may be a read error. The J gene is TRBJ2-7, the V gene TRBV19; TRBD2 might be the D (6 bases). Trimming took off 6 bases at V and 0 bases at J, with 9 bases between the two ends. The germline CDR1 and CDR2 sequences are LNHDA and SQIVND (reference sequence). This CDR3 is 13 amino acids long. This CDR3 reads CASSREHSYEQYF. CDR3 DNA: TGTGCCAGTAGCCGGGAGCACTCCTACGAGCAGTACTTC.

This chain connects TRBV15 to TRBJ1-3; the D is unclear. V shed 0 bases and J shed 0 bases, with 3 bases lying between them. The CDR3 runs 14 residues. CDR1 and CDR2 (germline): LNHNV, YYDKDF (reference sequence). In DNA, the CDR3 is TGTGCCACCAGCAGAGAGGACTCTGGAAACACCATATATTTT. As protein: CATSREDSGNTIYF.

The sample holds many counts of this clonotype. The DNA for the CDR3 is TGTGCCAGCAGTGAAGTGGGGAACACCGGGGAGCTGTTTTTT. Residues: CASSEVGNTGELFF. This sequence joins TRBV2 and TRBJ2-2; D is uncertain. The V gene's germline CDR1 is SNHLY and CDR2 FYNNEI. The CDR3 runs 14 residues. The germline V and J ends were trimmed by 1 base and 1 base, with 4 bases remaining between them.

In its sample, this clonotype was seen many times. The chain is built from TRBV19 and TRBJ1-1, with TRBD1 as a possible D gene (5 bases). V was trimmed by 4 bases and J by 0 bases, leaving 15 bases between them. CDR1 is LNHDA, CDR2 SQIVND, per germline (reference sequence). The CDR3 consists of 16 residues. The chain's CDR3 is CASSRIGAGMNTEAFF. The CDR3 DNA reads TGTGCCAGTAGTAGGATAGGGGCGGGGATGAACACTGAAGCTTTCTTT.

This clonotype has ten or more counts. V usage is TRBV27 and J usage is TRBJ2-1; 10 positions agree with TRBD1. V trimming: 3 bases; J trimming: 9 bases; junction bases outside the gene matches: 5. The germline CDR1 and CDR2 sequences are MNHEY and SMNVEV (reference sequence). This CDR3 is built from 14 residues. CDR3 protein: CASSFGTGESEQFF. The CDR3 bases are TGTGCCAGCAGTTTTGGGACAGGGGAGAGTGAGCAGTTCTTC.

In this sample, this clonotype turned up many times. V is TRBV7-9 and J is TRBJ1-5; 7 bases are shared with TRBD1. Germline lookup yields CDR1 SEHNR and CDR2 FQNEAQ (reference sequence). CDR3 length equals 14 residues. Trimming took 4 bases from V and 5 from J; bases not matched to a gene: 5. The CDR3 DNA reads as TGTGCCAGCAGCTCCTCAGGGGGATATCAGCCCCAGCATTTT. Protein sequence: CASSSSGGYQPQHF.

This chain uses TRBV6-1 with TRBJ2-7; D not resolved. The CDR3 is 14 residues long. Germline CDR1 and CDR2: MNHNS and SASEGT. Between the trimmed V and J ends, which lost 7 bases and 1 base, there was a span of 14 bases. CDR3 sequence: CASIDFPRSYEQYV. The CDR3 DNA is TGTGCCAGCATAGACTTCCCAAGGTCCTACGAGCAGTACGTC.

This chain joins TRBV19 and TRBJ1-5; 7 nucleotides agree with TRBD1. J lost 6 bases, V lost 2 bases, and 10 bases had no gene match. The germline CDR1 and CDR2 sequences are LNHDA and SQIVND (reference sequence). The CDR3 extends over 16 amino acids. CDR3 coding DNA: TGTGCCAGTAGTATAACGAACAGGGGAACGGCTCAGCCCCAGCATTTT. It yields the protein CASSITNRGTAQPQHF.

This clonotype has only a few counts. The rearrangement uses TRBV7-9 and TRBJ2-1; no clear D. In germline, CDR1 is SEHNR, CDR2 FQNEAQ (reference sequence). V lost 1 base and J 6 bases, leaving 7 bases between the germline ends. This CDR3 has 13 amino acids. The chain's CDR3 is CASSLVLFNEQFF. The CDR3 nucleotides are TGTGCCAGCAGCTTAGTACTCTTCAATGAGCAGTTCTTC. The full variable domain, with the rest looked up from reference TRBV7-9 and TRBJ2-1, is DTGVSQNPRHKITKRGQNVTFRCDPISEHNRLYWYRQTLGQGPEFLTYFQNEAQLEKSRLLSDRFSAERPKGSFSTLEIQRTEQGDSAMYLCASSLVLFNEQFFGPGTRLTVL.

This clonotype was observed at least ten times. This chain joins TRBV5-5 and TRBJ1-2; tentative D call: TRBD1 (6 bases). Germline assignment: CDR1 SGHKS and CDR2 YYEKEE (reference sequence). The V gene lost 4 bases and the J gene lost 4 bases, with 14 bases spanning the gap. CDR3 size: 14 residues. The chain's CDR3 is CASSETGYGYGYTF. The DNA for the CDR3 is TGTGCCAGCAGCGAAACAGGGTACGGCTATGGCTACACCTTC. The full variable domain, completed using reference TRBV5-5 and TRBJ1-2, is DAGVTQSPTHLIKTRGQQVTLRCSPISGHKSVSWYQQVLGQGPQFIFQYYEKEERGRGNFPDRFSARQFPNYSSELNVNALLLGDSALYLCASSETGYGYGYTFGSGTRLTVV.

This chain connects TRBV28 to TRBJ2-1; tentatively, D is TRBD1 (6 bases). V shed 6 bases and J shed 5 bases, with 20 bases lying between them. The CDR3 runs to 16 residues. Germline CDR1 MDHEN, CDR2 SYDVKM. The CDR3 region is CASSLLRQVHDNEQFF. The CDR3 region has the DNA TGTGCCAGCAGCCTACTCAGACAGGTTCATGACAATGAGCAGTTCTTC.

As concerns this clonotype: A read error may produce the germline difference seen at one junction end. The gene calls are TRBV20-1 and TRBJ2-1; 9 bases line up with TRBD1. The CDR3 spans 14 residues. Looked up from germline, CDR1 is DFQATT and CDR2 is SNEGSKA (reference sequence). The CDR3 region has the DNA TGCAGTACTAGGCTGGACAGGGGAGTGAACGAGCAGTTCTTC. Amino acid sequence: CSTRLDRGVNEQFF.